This T cell receptor (beta chain) appears in the sequencing data of a study of blood T cells in healthy people across ages. Then a second PCR, running about 6 to 12 cycles, was carried out with a sample-barcoded 5' primer and a J-beta primer mix. Each sample provided no less than 2.5 million CDR3-containing paired-end reads. MiXCR, run by TCRdb on the 5' RACE reads, gives a single entry per CDR3 protein. The data hold fewer than 950,000 distinct CDR3 sequences, with 50% to 65% observed a single time. Study findings and constraints: Leaving the PBMCs unsorted stopped any conclusive comparison of naive versus antigen-experienced cells. Diversity estimates drawn from one million T cells were deemed underestimates. Researchers report that TCR beta diversity correlated strongly with naive T cell percentage.

Details on this clonotype: Its specificity is unknown.

This CDR3 is 17 amino acids long. V was clipped by 0 bases and J by 7 bases; unmatched bases: 5. CDR1 is MNHNS and CDR2 is SASEGT in the germline V gene. The source of this sequence is an elderly man in good health. Sequencing used blood. The chain combines TRBV6-1 with TRBJ2-1; 14 bases align to TRBD2. CDR3 protein: CASSEALGTSGRNEQFF. CDR3 DNA: TGTGCCAGCAGTGAAGCGCTTGGGACTAGCGGGAGAAATGAGCAGTTCTTC.